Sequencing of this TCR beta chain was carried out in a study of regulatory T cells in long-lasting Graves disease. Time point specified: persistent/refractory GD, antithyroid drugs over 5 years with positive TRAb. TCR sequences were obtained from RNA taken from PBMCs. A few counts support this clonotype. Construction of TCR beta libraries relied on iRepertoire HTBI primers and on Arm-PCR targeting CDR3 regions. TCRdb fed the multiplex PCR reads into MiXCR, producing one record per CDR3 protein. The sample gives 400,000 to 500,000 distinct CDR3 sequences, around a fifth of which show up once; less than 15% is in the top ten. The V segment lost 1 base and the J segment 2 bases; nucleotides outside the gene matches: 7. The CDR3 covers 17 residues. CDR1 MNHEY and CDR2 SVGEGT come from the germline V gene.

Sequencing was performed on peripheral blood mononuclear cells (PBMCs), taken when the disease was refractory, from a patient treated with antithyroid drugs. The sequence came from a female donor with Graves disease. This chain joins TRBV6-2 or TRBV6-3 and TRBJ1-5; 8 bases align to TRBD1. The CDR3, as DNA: TGTGCCAGCAGTTACTTTTCAGGGGGCGATCGCAATCAGCCCCAGCATTTT. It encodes CASSYFSGGDRNQPQHF.